The T cell receptor beta chain under discussion was sequenced for a study of T cells in Graves' hyperthyroidism and ophthalmopathy. The length of the CDR3 is 14 residues. Germline lookup yields CDR1 DFQATT and CDR2 SNEGSKA (reference sequence). Trimming pared 5 bases from V and 0 bases from J, leaving 11 bases between. The table lists this clonotype with many counts. RNA transcripts provided the source from which TCR beta CDR3 regions were amplified. The primer set for the first-round RT-PCR of the TCR CDR3 was HTBI. TCRdb itself ran the multiplex PCR reads through MiXCR, one entry per CDR3 protein. The sample yields fewer than 300,000 distinct CDR3 sequences, less than 30% seen once.

The chain recombines TRBV20-1 with TRBJ2-4, with D hard to call. This sequence was found in a man in his forties with Graves' hyperthyroidism that later progressed to Graves' ophthalmopathy. The sequencing input was blood. The CDR3 loop reads CSALDLLAKNIQYF. Written as DNA, the CDR3 is TGCAGTGCTCTGGACCTCCTAGCCAAAAACATTCAGTACTTC.